This TCR beta chain was obtained from a study of blood T cells in healthy people across ages. CDR3 length: 14 amino acids. Unmatched junction bases numbered 6, after V lost 3 bases and J lost 5 bases. Per the germline V gene, CDR1 is DFQATT and CDR2 is SNEGSKA (reference sequence). The second PCR ran about 7 to 12 cycles with a sample-barcoded 5' primer and J-beta primers. Each of the cDNA molecules was tagged by a template-switch adaptor with 12 random nucleotides. TCRdb reanalysed the 5' RACE reads using MiXCR and keeps one entry per CDR3 protein. The sample holds under 800,000 distinct CDR3 sequences, 21% seen once. Of note for this clonotype: What it binds is not known.

Findings and caveats of the study: The unsorted PBMCs prevented any conclusive comparison of naive versus antigen-experienced cells. A strong correlation between TCR beta diversity and naive T cell percentage was seen.

Total RNA was isolated from each sample in quantities of at least 6 micrograms. The receptor was derived from a man between 65 and 85 years old in good health. The chain couples TRBV20-1 to TRBJ2-5; 10 bases match TRBD2. Sample: blood. DNA for the CDR3: TGCAGTGCTAGCTCCAGCGGGAGGGCTGAGACCCAGTACTTC. This sequence encodes CSASSSGRAETQYF.